These T cell receptor beta chains were read from a single sample in a study of cytomegalovirus exposure and HLA in healthy donors. Assay: immunoSEQ multiplex PCR; the TCRdb copy retains only in-frame clones and omits some. The table records a few hundred thousand clones, approximately 80% of them present only once. Sequencing was carried out using PBMCs. These receptors were obtained from a woman aged 40 to 49 in good health and CMV-seronegative. CDR3s include the opening cysteine and the closing phenylalanine or tryptophan. D genes are given only for firm matches. Only part of the rows carry a size: once, few, many, or a class if the clone is expanded.

CDR3 DNA: TGTGCCAGCTCACCAGCGAACCGGGGTTTGAACACTGAAGCTTTCTTT
CDR3 protein: CASSPANRGLNTEAFF
clone size: -
J gene: TRBJ1-1
D gene: -
V gene: TRBV18

CDR3 DNA: TGTGCCAGCAGCTTCGACAGTTCTCACGGGAATGAGCAGTTCTTC
CDR3 protein: CASSFDSSHGNEQFF
clone size: -
J gene: TRBJ2-1
D gene: -
V gene: TRBV5-4

CDR3 DNA: TGTGCCAGCAGTGGGACAGGGTCAGGGACTGAAGCTTTCTTT
CDR3 protein: CASSGTGSGTEAFF
clone size: few
J gene: TRBJ1-1
D gene: TRBD1
V gene: TRBV2

CDR3 DNA: TGTGCCAGCAGCTTATATGCGGGATCCTACGCCGGGGAGCTGTTTTTT
CDR3 protein: CASSLYAGSYAGELFF
clone size: -
J gene: TRBJ2-2
D gene: -
V gene: TRBV5-4

CDR3 DNA: TGTGCCAGCAGCGACGACTACCTCTCCTACAATGAGCAGTTCTTC
CDR3 protein: CASSDDYLSYNEQFF
clone size: -
J gene: TRBJ2-1
D gene: -
V gene: TRBV9

CDR3 DNA: TGTGCCAGCAGCTTGACAGGGGGAGTGGGCGAGCAGTTCTTC
CDR3 protein: CASSLTGGVGEQFF
clone size: -
J gene: TRBJ2-1
D gene: TRBD1
V gene: TRBV5-6

CDR3 DNA: TGTGCCAGCAGTGACAGGCTAATCCAGGGAGCTTTCTTT
CDR3 protein: CASSDRLIQGAFF
clone size: -
J gene: TRBJ1-1
D gene: -
V gene: TRBV2

CDR3 DNA: TGTGCCATCAGCCCTCATGGGACTAGCGGGAATGAGCAGTTCTTC
CDR3 protein: CAISPHGTSGNEQFF
clone size: -
J gene: TRBJ2-1
D gene: TRBD2
V gene: TRBV10-3

CDR3 DNA: TGCGCCAGCAGCTTGGCGGGACAGGGGTTTTATTCACCCCTCCATTTT
CDR3 protein: CASSLAGQGFYSPLHF
clone size: -
J gene: TRBJ1-6
D gene: TRBD1
V gene: TRBV5-1

CDR3 DNA: TGTGCCAGCAGCTCGAAGCTTTACGAGGAGCTGTTTTTT
CDR3 protein: CASSSKLYEELFF
clone size: -
J gene: TRBJ2-2
D gene: -
V gene: TRBV7-6

CDR3 DNA: TGTGCCAGCAGCCCCGGTAGACTAGATCCTCCAGATACGCAGTATTTT
CDR3 protein: CASSPGRLDPPDTQYF
clone size: -
J gene: TRBJ2-3
D gene: -
V gene: TRBV14